The rows below give T cell receptor beta chains drawn from one sample of a study of naive and memory T cell subsets. TCRdb re-analysed the 5' RACE reads in MiXCR, keeping a single row per CDR3 protein. The sample includes about 62,000 distinct CDR3 sequences, 6.5% to 9% of them seen just once. The receptors originated from a female donor in good health. Both conserved end residues are trimmed from each CDR3.

TRBJ2-3,TRBV11-2,ASSLVRSTGWTDTQY
TRBJ1-1,TRBV2,ASSRTGGTGGAGTEAF
TRBJ2-3,TRBV4-2,ASSHYSGGADTQY
TRBJ1-6,TRBV15,ATSRDAGISNSPLH
TRBJ2-3,TRBV30,AWSEGQGTDTQY
TRBJ1-1,TRBV5-4,ASSLEIGGRVTEAF
TRBJ2-7,TRBV29-1,SVDTGPEQY
TRBJ2-5,TRBV28,ASSFSPGQGAQETQY
TRBJ2-1,TRBV29-1,SVCRSSYNEQF
TRBJ2-7,TRBV29-1,SVWGQNLYEQY
TRBJ2-7,TRBV7-9,ASSLRGQGAEQY
TRBJ2-7,TRBV20-1,SAPDREVDEQY
TRBJ2-5,TRBV18,ASNYRETQY
TRBJ2-7,TRBV20-1,SARETSGLHYEQY
TRBJ2-7,TRBV2,ASRAPGLIKTRSSYEQY
TRBJ2-7,TRBV29-1,SVEYRKGRSYEQY
TRBJ2-1,TRBV3-1,ASSLSPGPQF
TRBJ1-3,TRBV7-9,ASSVTETSSGNTIY
TRBJ1-4,TRBV5-1,ASSPGHLNEKLF
TRBJ1-1,TRBV12-3/TRBV12-4,ASSTGGPMNTEAF
TRBJ1-2,TRBV20-1,SARGGTYYGYT
TRBJ2-1,TRBV30,AWETGGTSGYNEQF
TRBJ1-2,TRBV4-1,ASSQDTSTGYGYT
TRBJ2-3,TRBV29-1,SGTSGITDTQY
TRBJ1-5,TRBV6-5,ASSYSIGLNQPQH
TRBJ1-1,TRBV11-1,ASSLSGGGTEAF
TRBJ2-2,TRBV11-3,ASSSNPSTGELF
TRBJ2-7,TRBV28,ASRLEGGRYEQY
TRBJ2-7,TRBV7-9,ASSLSGSTYEQY
TRBJ1-1,TRBV12-3/TRBV12-4,ASSPAVGKAF
TRBJ2-3,TRBV28,ASSLLGQGGGTDTQY
TRBJ2-1,TRBV28,ASSFFSGSGGSRTYNEQF
TRBJ1-2,TRBV7-9,ASSRGDGDYGYT
TRBJ2-3,TRBV5-6,ASSLVLAGDTQY
TRBJ2-2,TRBV7-2,ASRGADNTGELF
TRBJ1-2,TRBV7-2,ASSLGRGNYGYT